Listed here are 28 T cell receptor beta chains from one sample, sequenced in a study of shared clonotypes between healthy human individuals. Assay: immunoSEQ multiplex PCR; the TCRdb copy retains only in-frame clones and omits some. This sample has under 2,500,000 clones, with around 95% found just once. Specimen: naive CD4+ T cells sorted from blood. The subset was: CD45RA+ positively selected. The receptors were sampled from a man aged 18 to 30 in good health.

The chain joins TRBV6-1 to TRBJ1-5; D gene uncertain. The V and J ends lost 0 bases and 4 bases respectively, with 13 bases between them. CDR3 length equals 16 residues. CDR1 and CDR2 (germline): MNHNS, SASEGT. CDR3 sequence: CASSEAAYQENQPQHF. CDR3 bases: TGTGCCAGCAGTGAAGCTGCATACCAAGAAAATCAGCCCCAGCATTTT.

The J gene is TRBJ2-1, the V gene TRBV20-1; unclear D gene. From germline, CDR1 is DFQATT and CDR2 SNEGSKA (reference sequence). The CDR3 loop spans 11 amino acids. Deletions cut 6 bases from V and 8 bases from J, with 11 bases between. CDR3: CSADDSDEQFF. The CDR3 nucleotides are TGCAGTGCGGATGATTCGGATGAGCAGTTCTTC.

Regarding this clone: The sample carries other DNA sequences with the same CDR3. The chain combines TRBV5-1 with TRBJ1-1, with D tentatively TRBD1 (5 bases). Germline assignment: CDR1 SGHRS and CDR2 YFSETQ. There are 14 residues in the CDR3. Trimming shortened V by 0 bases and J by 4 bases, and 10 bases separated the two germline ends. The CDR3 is CASSLDSRGTEAFF. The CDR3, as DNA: TGCGCCAGCAGCTTGGACAGTAGGGGCACTGAAGCTTTCTTT.

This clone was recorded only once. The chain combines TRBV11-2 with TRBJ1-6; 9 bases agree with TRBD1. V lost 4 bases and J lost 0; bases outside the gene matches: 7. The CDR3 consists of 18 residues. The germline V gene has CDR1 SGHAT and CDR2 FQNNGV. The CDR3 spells CASSSRGQGSSYNSPLHF. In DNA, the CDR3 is TGTGCCAGCAGCTCACGAGGACAGGGGAGCTCCTATAATTCACCCCTCCACTTT.

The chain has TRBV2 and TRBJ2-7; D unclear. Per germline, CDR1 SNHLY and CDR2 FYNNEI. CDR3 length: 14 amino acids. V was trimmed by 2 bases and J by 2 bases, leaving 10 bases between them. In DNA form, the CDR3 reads TGTGCCAGCAGTGAAAACGGGTTAACCTACGAGCAGTACTTC. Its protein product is CASSENGLTYEQYF.

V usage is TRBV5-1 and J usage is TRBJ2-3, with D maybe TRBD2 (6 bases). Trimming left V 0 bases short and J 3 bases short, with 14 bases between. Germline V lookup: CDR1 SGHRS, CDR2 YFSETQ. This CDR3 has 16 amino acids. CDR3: CASSLVGSGNTDTQYF. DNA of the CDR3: TGCGCCAGCAGCTTGGTAGGTAGCGGAAATACAGATACGCAGTATTTT. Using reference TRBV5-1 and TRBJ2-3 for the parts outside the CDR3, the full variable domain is KAGVTQTPRYLIKTRGQQVTLSCSPISGHRSVSWYQQTPGQGLQFLFEYFSETQRNKGNFPGRFSGRQFSNSRSEMNVSTLELGDSALYLCASSLVGSGNTDTQYFGPGTRLTVL.

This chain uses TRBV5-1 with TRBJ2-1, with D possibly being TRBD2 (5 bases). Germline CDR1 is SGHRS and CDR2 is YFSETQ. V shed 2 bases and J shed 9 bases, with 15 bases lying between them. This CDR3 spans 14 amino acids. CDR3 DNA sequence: TGCGCCAGCAGCTTCAGGACGGGAAGCGGTGAGCAGTTCTTC. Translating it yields CASSFRTGSGEQFF.

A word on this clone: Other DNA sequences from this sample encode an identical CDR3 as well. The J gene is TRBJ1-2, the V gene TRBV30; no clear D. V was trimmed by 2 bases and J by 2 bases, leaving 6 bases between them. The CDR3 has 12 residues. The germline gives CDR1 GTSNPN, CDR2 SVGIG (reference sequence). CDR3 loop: CAWSLGNYGYTF. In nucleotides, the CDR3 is TGTGCCTGGAGTCTAGGGAACTATGGCTACACCTTC.

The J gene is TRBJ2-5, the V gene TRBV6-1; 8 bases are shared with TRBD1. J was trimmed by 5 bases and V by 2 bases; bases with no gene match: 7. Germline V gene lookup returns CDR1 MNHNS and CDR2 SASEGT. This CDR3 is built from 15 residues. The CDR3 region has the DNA TGTGCCAGCAGTGAAAATACAGGGGGATGGGAGACCCAGTACTTC. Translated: CASSENTGGWETQYF.

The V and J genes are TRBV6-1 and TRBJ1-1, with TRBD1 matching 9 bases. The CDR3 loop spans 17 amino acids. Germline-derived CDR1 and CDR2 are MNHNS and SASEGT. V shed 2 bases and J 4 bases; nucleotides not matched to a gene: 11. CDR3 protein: CASSERAQGQGGTEAFF. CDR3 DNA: TGTGCCAGCAGTGAACGGGCCCAGGGACAGGGAGGCACTGAAGCTTTCTTT.

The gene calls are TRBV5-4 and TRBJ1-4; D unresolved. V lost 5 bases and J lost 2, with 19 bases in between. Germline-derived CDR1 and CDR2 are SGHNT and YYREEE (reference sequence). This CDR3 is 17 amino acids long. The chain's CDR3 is CASSVRTPQGTNEKLFF. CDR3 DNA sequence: TGTGCCAGCAGTGTGAGGACTCCTCAAGGGACTAATGAAAAACTGTTTTTT.

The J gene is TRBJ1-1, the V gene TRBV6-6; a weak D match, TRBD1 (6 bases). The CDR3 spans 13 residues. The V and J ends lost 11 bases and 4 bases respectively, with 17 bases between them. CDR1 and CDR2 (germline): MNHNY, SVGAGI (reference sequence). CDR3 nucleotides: TGTGCCGGACGTTCGGGGGGCGGCACTGAAGCTTTCTTT. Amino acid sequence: CAGRSGGGTEAFF.

The CDR3 loop reads CASSTQRVGANLGSPLHF. CDR3 DNA: TGTGCCAGCAGCACACAAAGGGTAGGGGCAAACCTGGGGTCACCCCTCCACTTT. This chain uses TRBV7-2 with TRBJ1-6; D is perhaps TRBD1 (5 bases). The V gene's germline CDR1 is SGHTA and CDR2 FQGNSA. This CDR3 spans 18 amino acids. Trimming cost V 5 bases and J 10 bases, with 27 bases left between them.

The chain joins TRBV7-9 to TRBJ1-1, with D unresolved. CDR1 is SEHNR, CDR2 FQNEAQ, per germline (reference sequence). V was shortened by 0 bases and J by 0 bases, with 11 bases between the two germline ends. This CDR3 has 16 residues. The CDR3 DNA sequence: TGTGCCAGCAGCTTAGCGTCTGGAGAGATGAACACTGAAGCTTTCTTT. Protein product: CASSLASGEMNTEAFF.

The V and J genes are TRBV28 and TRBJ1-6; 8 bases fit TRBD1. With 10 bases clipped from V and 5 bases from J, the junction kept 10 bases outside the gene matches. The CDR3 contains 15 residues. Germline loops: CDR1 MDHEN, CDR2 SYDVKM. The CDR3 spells CATTDRVGDNSPLHF. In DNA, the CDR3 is TGTGCCACCACGGACAGGGTCGGGGATAATTCACCCCTCCACTTT. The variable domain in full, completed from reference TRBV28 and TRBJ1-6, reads DVKVTQSSRYLVKRTGEKVFLECVQDMDHENMFWYRQDPGLGLRLIYFSYDVKMKEKGDIPEGYSVSREKKERFSLILESASTNQTSMYLCATTDRVGDNSPLHFGNGTRLTVT.

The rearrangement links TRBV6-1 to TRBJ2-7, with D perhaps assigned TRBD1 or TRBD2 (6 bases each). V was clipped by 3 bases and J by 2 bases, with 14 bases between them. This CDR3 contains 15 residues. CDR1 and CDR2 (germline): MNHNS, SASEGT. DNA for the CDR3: TGTGCCAGCAGTGATTCTCCGGGGGCCGCCTACGAGCAGTACTTC. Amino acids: CASSDSPGAAYEQYF.

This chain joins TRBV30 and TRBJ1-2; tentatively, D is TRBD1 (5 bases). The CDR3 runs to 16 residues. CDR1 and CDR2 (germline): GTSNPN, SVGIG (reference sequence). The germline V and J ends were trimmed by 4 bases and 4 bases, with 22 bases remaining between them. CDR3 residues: CAWNPHLRGVGYGYTF. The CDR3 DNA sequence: TGTGCCTGGAATCCTCATCTGAGAGGGGTTGGCTATGGCTACACCTTC.

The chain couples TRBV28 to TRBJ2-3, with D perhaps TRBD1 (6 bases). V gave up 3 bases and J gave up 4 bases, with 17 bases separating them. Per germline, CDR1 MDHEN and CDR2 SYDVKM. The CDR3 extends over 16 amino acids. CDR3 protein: CASSFNSRGDADTQYF. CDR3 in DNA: TGTGCCAGCAGTTTTAACTCCAGGGGAGATGCAGATACGCAGTATTTT.

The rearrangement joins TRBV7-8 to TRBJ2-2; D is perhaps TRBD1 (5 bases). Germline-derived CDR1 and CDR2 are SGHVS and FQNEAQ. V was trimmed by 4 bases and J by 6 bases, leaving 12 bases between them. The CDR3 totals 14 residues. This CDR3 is CASSSHRQAGELFF. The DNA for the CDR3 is TGTGCCAGCAGCTCCCACAGGCAGGCCGGGGAGCTGTTTTTT.

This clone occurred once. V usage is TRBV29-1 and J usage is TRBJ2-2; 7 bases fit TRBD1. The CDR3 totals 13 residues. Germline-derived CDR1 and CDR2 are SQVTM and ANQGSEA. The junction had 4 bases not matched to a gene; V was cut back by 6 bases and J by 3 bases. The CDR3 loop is CSVGTVYTGELFF. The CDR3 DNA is TGCAGCGTAGGGACAGTGTACACCGGGGAGCTGTTTTTT.

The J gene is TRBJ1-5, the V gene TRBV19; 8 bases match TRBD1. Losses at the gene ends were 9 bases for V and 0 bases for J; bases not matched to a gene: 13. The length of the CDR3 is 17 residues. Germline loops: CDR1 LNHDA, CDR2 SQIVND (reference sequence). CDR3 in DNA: TGTGCCAGCTGGGACAGGACTAACCCCTATAGCAATCAGCCCCAGCATTTT. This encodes CASWDRTNPYSNQPQHF.

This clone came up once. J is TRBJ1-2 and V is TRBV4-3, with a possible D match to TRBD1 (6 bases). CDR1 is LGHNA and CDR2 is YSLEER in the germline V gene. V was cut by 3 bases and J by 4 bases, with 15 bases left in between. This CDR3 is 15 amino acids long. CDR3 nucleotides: TGCGCCAGCAGCCAGCTTTTGGGGGCACTCTATGGCTACACCTTC. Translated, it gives CASSQLLGALYGYTF.

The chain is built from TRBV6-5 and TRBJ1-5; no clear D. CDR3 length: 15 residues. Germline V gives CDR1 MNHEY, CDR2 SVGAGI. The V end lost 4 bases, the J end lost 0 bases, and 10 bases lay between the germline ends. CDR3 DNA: TGTGCCAGCAGTTTGGAGGGATCTAGCAATCAGCCCCAGCATTTT. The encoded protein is CASSLEGSSNQPQHF.

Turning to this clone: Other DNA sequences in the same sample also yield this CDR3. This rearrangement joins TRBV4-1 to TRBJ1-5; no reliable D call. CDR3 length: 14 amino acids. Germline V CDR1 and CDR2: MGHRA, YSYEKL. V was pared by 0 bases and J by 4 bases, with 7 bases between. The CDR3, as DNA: TGCGCCAGCAGCCAAGACGTAGGGAATCAGCCCCAGCATTTT. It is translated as CASSQDVGNQPQHF.

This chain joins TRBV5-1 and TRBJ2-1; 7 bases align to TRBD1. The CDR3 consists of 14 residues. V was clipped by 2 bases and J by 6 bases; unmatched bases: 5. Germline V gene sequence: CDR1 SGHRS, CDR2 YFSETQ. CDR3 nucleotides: TGCGCCAGCAGCTTTGAGGGGGCCAGCAATGAGCAGTTCTTC. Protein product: CASSFEGASNEQFF.

The chain's CDR3 is CASSRAYEQYF. The CDR3 DNA follows: TGCGCCAGCAGTAGGGCCTACGAGCAGTACTTC. The chain couples TRBV10-2 to TRBJ2-7; no firm D call. The CDR3 has 11 amino acids. V lost 5 bases and J lost 2, with 4 bases in between. Per germline, CDR1 WSHSY and CDR2 SAAADI.

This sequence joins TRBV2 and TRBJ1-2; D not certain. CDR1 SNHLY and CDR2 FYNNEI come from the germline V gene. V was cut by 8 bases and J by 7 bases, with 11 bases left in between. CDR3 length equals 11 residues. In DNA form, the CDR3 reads TGTGCCAGCCGTCCCTTGAGTGGCTACACCTTC. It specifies CASRPLSGYTF. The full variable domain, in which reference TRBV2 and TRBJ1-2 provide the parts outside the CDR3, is EPEVTQTPSHQVTQMGQEVILRCVPISNHLYFYWYRQILGQKVEFLVSFYNNEISEKSEIFDDQFSVERPDGSNFTLKIRSTKLEDSAMYFCASRPLSGYTFGSGTRLTVV.

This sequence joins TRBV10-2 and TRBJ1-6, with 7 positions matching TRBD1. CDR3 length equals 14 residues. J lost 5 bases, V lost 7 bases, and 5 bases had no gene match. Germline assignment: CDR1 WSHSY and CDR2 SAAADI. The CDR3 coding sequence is TGCGCCAGCAAACAGGGGTCAGATAATTCACCCCTCCACTTT. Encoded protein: CASKQGSDNSPLHF.